This T cell receptor beta chain was obtained from a study of blood T cell repertoires in COVID-19. Authors' analysis steps: It was from reference gene primer amplification that nucleated cell counts were estimated. Assay: immunoSEQ multiplex PCR; the TCRdb copy retains only in-frame clones and omits some. V, J and clone size are those of that table, while D and trimming were read from the DNA. There are around 100,000 clones in the sample; roughly 79% occur only once, and less than 35% lies in the top ten. This CDR3 is built from 16 residues. V lost 2 bases and J 2 bases, leaving 13 bases between the germline ends. The germline V gene encodes CDR1 MNHEY and CDR2 SVGEGT.

The origin of this receptor is a man in his 70s with active or convalescent COVID-19. The chain couples TRBV6-2 or TRBV6-3 to TRBJ1-5; no definite D call. The sequencing input was peripheral blood. CDR3 DNA: TGTGCCAGCAGTTACGGGTTGATCCGGGGCAATCAGCCCCAGCATTTT. It is translated as CASSYGLIRGNQPQHF.